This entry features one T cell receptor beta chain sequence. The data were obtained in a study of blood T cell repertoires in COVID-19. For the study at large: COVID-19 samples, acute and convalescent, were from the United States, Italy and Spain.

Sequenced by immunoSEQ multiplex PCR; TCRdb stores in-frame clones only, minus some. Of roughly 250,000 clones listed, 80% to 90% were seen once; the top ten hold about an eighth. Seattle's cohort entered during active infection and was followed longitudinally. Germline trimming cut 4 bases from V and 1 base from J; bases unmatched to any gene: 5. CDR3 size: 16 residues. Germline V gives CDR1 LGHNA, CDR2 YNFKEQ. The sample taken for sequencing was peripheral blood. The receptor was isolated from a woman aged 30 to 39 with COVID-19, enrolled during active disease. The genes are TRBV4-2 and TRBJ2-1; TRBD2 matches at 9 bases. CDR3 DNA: TGTGCCAGCAGCCGAGGGCGGGGGGGATCCTACAATGAGCAGTTCTTC. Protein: CASSRGRGGSYNEQFF.